This T cell receptor (beta chain) came from a study of T cell repertoires in cytomegalovirus infection. Trimming cost V 0 bases and J 5 bases, with 10 bases left between them. CDR1 LGHNA and CDR2 YSLEER come from the germline V gene. CDR3 size: 14 residues. Worth noting for this clonotype: Its antigen is as yet unknown.

TCRdb reanalysed the reads using MiXCR and keeps one entry per CDR3 protein. Altogether 370,000 or so distinct CDR3 sequences are present, roughly 36% being singletons, with the ten largest covering roughly 13%. The receptor's source is a human donor in good health (CMV status not recorded). Some clones in this sample may be carry-over from other donors' samples. Material: cultured PBMCs, obtained from culture after CMV antigen stimulation. The rearrangement uses TRBV4-3 and TRBJ2-5; D may be TRBD1 (6 bases). The CDR3 sequence: CASSQDSQGETQYF. In DNA, the CDR3 is TGCGCCAGCAGCCAAGATTCCCAGGGGGAGACCCAGTACTTC.